The clone carrying this TCR beta chain was picked up a small number of times. Its antigen is not identified. This sample was included in a study of T-cell memory formation after mild COVID-19. The study, taken as a whole, reports: Contracting clones, day 15 to 85, had balanced CD4/CD8, and later expanders favored CD4+.

TCRdb reanalysed the 5' RACE reads using MiXCR and keeps one entry per CDR3 protein. The data contain 150,000 to 200,000 distinct CDR3 sequences, approximately 14% of them seen just once; the ten biggest clones take up 13% to 15%. CDR1 is SEHNR, CDR2 FQNEAQ, per germline (reference sequence). CDR3 length equals 17 residues. Germline trimming cut 2 bases from V and 0 bases from J; bases unmatched to any gene: 7. This clonotype was sampled from an adult woman who had mild COVID-19 (a few samples of this study predate the infection). Cell type and time point are not known. The rearrangement joins TRBV7-9 to TRBJ2-1, with 7 bases fitting TRBD2. The specimen sequenced was PBMCs or a T cell subset sorted from them (not recorded which). CDR3: CASSLPTSSRSYNEQFF. In DNA, the CDR3 is TGTGCCAGCAGCTTACCGACTAGCAGTCGCTCCTACAATGAGCAGTTCTTC.